This note documents a single TCR beta chain sequence. The sample comes from a study of blood T cell repertoires in COVID-19. Germline CDR1 MNHEY, CDR2 SMNVEV (reference sequence). V lost 5 bases to trimming and J lost 3 bases; unmatched junction nucleotides: 7. The CDR3 is made up of 16 amino acids. The repertoire was sequenced with immunoSEQ multiplex PCR; TCRdb's copy has only in-frame clones and lacks some. This sample has fewer than 200,000 clones, with approximately 77% found just once. The TCR was taken from a man aged 60 to 69 who had recovered from COVID-19. The chain couples TRBV27 to TRBJ2-1, with 10 positions matching TRBD1. The specimen sequenced was PBMCs or T cells enriched from blood (not recorded which). CDR3 DNA: TGTGCCAGCAGTATGAGACAGGGGGCGAGCTACAATGAGCAGTTCTTC. This gives the protein CASSMRQGASYNEQFF.